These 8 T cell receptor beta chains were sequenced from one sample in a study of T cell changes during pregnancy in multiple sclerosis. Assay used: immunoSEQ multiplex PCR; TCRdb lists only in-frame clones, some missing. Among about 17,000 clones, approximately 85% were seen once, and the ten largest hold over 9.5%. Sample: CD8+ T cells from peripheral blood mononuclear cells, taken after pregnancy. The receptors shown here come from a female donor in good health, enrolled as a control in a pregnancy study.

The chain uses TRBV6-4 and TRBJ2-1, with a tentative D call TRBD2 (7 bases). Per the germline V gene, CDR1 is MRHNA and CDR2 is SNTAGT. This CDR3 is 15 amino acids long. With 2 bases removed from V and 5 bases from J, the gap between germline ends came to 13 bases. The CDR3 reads CASSDRGGAHNEQFF. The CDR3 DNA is TGTGCCAGCAGTGACAGAGGGGGGGCCCACAATGAGCAGTTCTTC.

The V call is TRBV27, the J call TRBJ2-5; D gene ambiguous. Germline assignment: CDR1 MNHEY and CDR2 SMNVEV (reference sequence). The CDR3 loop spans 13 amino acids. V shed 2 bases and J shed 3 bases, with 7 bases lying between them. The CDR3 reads CASSLRGKETQYF. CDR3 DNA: TGTGCCAGCAGTTTAAGAGGAAAAGAGACCCAGTACTTC.

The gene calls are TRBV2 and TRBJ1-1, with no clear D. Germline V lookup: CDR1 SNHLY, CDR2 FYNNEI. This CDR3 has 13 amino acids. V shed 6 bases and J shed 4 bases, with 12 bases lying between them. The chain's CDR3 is CASRDSGATEAFF. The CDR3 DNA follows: TGTGCCAGCAGGGATTCTGGAGCCACTGAAGCTTTCTTT. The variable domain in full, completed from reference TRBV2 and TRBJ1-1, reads EPEVTQTPSHQVTQMGQEVILRCVPISNHLYFYWYRQILGQKVEFLVSFYNNEISEKSEIFDDQFSVERPDGSNFTLKIRSTKLEDSAMYFCASRDSGATEAFFGQGTRLTVV.

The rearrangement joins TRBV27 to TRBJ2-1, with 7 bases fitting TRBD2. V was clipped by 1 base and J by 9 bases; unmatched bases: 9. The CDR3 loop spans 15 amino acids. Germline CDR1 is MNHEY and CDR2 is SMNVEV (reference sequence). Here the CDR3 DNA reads TGTGCCAGCAGTTTATTCTCCCGGGGAGGGTTTGAGCAGTTCTTC. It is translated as CASSLFSRGGFEQFF.

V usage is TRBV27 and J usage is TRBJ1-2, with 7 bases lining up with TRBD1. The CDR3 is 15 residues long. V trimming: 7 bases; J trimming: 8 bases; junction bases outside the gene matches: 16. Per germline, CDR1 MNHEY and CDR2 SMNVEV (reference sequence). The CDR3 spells CASTNPPLYRGGYTF. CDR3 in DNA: TGTGCCAGCACCAACCCTCCGCTCTACAGGGGCGGCTACACCTTC.

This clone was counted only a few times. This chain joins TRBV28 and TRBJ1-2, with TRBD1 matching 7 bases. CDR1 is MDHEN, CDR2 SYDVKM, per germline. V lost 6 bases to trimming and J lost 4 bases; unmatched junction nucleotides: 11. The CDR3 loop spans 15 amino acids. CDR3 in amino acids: CASSQTLTGIYGYTF. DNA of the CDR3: TGTGCCAGCAGCCAAACCCTGACAGGGATCTATGGCTACACCTTC.

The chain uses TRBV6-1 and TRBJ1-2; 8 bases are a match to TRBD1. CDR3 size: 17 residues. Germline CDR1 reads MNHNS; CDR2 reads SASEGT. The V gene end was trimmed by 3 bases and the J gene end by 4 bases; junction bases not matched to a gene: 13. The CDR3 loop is CASSDLWGTGPFYGYTF. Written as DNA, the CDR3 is TGTGCCAGCAGTGATCTTTGGGGGACAGGACCCTTCTATGGCTACACCTTC.

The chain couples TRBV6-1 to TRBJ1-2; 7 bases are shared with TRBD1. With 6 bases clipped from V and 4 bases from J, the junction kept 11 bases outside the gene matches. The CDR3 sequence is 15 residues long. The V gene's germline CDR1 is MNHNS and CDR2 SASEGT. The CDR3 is CASSKMGQTIYGYTF. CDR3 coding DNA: TGTGCCAGCAGCAAAATGGGACAGACCATCTATGGCTACACCTTC.